These 5 T cell receptor beta chains were sequenced from one sample in a study of blood T cell repertoires in COVID-19. The repertoire was sequenced with immunoSEQ multiplex PCR; TCRdb's copy has only in-frame clones and lacks some. The sample yields about 140,000 clones, less than 85% seen once. Sample: peripheral blood. Every receptor here comes from a human donor in a cohort sampled during active COVID-19.

This clone was recorded only once. The chain combines TRBV20-1 with TRBJ1-1; D is uncertain. Germline V gene sequence: CDR1 DFQATT, CDR2 SNEGSKA (reference sequence). This CDR3 spans 11 amino acids. Trimming stripped 6 bases from V and 0 bases from J, with 5 bases between. The CDR3 reads CSARVNTEAFF. The CDR3 nucleotides are TGCAGTGCCCGGGTGAACACTGAAGCTTTCTTT.

The gene calls are TRBV30 and TRBJ2-7, with 11 bases aligning to TRBD1. Germline V gene lookup returns CDR1 GTSNPN and CDR2 SVGIG (reference sequence). With 4 bases clipped from V and 6 bases from J, the junction kept 8 bases outside the gene matches. The CDR3 is 14 residues long. The CDR3 here is CAWTLGTGGREQYF. The DNA of the CDR3 is TGTGCCTGGACCCTGGGGACAGGGGGACGCGAGCAGTACTTC.

This clone was counted a single time. The gene calls are TRBV5-1 and TRBJ1-1, with a possible D match to TRBD1 (5 bases). This CDR3 is 15 amino acids long. The germline CDR1 and CDR2 sequences are SGHRS and YFSETQ. Trimming removed 5 bases from V and 7 bases from J, with 21 bases in between. The CDR3 loop is CASRRTGTTEGEAFF. CDR3 DNA: TGCGCCAGCAGACGGACCGGGACTACTGAGGGTGAAGCTTTCTTT.

The V call is TRBV6-6, the J call TRBJ1-1; TRBD1 aligns across 10 bases. Germline values: CDR1 MNHNY, CDR2 SVGAGI (reference sequence). The CDR3 extends over 15 amino acids. V lost 4 bases, J lost 6 bases, and 8 bases stayed unmatched. The CDR3 spells CASSSSTGGRPEAFF. The CDR3 coding sequence is TGTGCCAGCAGTTCCTCGACAGGGGGCCGCCCTGAAGCTTTCTTT.

This clone ranks as medium-sized. The rearrangement joins TRBV6-1 to TRBJ2-7, with D tentatively TRBD1 (6 bases). The ends were cut back, 2 bases at V and 2 bases at J, with 13 bases in the middle. The CDR3 covers 15 residues. In germline, CDR1 is MNHNS, CDR2 SASEGT. CDR3 sequence: CASSESEDSPYEQYF. In DNA form, the CDR3 reads TGTGCCAGCAGTGAATCAGAGGACAGCCCCTACGAGCAGTACTTC.